The TCR beta chain described here comes from a study of lymphopenia after photon versus proton radiotherapy. General study findings and limits: Proton therapy kept repertoires fairly stable, unlike photons, which gained effector/memory cells. Post-nadir diversity loss with photons came from oligoclonal expansion, particularly CD8+ Temra cells. Authors raise, but do not show, better survival with proton therapy.

With respect to this clone: Its antigen is unknown.

This CDR3 contains 14 residues. CDR1 and CDR2 (germline): SGHVS, FQNEAQ. Trimming removed 2 bases from V and 4 bases from J, with 11 bases in between. Sequencing used immunoSEQ multiplex PCR; TCRdb keeps in-frame clones, though not all of them. The data hold fewer than 30,000 clones, with around 90% observed a single time. The V and J genes are TRBV7-8 and TRBJ1-1; TRBD1 is a possible D gene (6 bases). This material consisted of peripheral blood, taken from a patient treated with photon-based radiotherapy. The receptor's source is a woman between 45 and 60 years old with cholangiocarcinoma. CDR3 loop: CASSLLGGGTEAFF. In DNA form, the CDR3 reads TGTGCCAGCAGCTTATTAGGGGGTGGCACTGAAGCTTTCTTT.